One sample yielded the 20 T cell receptor beta chains listed below, sequenced in a study of shared clonotypes between healthy human individuals. This table comes from immunoSEQ multiplex PCR, and its TCRdb copy is limited to in-frame clones, with some not included. The sample shows roughly 2 million clones, 90% to 97% of them seen only once. Source material: naive CD4+ T cells sorted from blood. Subset reported: CD45RA+ positively selected. The receptor set was obtained from a man aged 18 to 30 in good health.

The chain uses TRBV6-1 and TRBJ2-1, with 8 bases matching TRBD2. Germline loops: CDR1 MNHNS, CDR2 SASEGT. The V gene end was trimmed by 6 bases and the J gene end by 7 bases; junction bases not matched to a gene: 8. The CDR3 contains 14 residues. CDR3 DNA: TGTGCCAGCAGCCCGGGGGGGTTGATAAATGAGCAGTTCTTC. Translation: CASSPGGLINEQFF.

The V gene is TRBV5-1, the J gene TRBJ2-3; TRBD2 agrees at 9 bases. Germline assignment: CDR1 SGHRS and CDR2 YFSETQ. The trim removed 1 base at V and 2 bases at J, leaving 2 bases unmatched. The CDR3 runs 15 residues. CDR3 DNA: TGCGCCAGCAGCTTGCCTAGCGGGGCCACAGATACGCAGTATTTT. It specifies CASSLPSGATDTQYF.

The chain employs TRBV28 and TRBJ2-1, with D possibly being TRBD1 (7 bases). CDR1 and CDR2 from the germline V gene are MDHEN and SYDVKM. Trimming took off 8 bases at V and 9 bases at J, with 17 bases between the two ends. The CDR3 is made up of 13 amino acids. The CDR3 region is CASGGGGRGEQFF. CDR3 bases: TGTGCCAGCGGAGGAGGGGGCAGAGGTGAGCAGTTCTTC.

In its sample, this clone was seen once. V and J are TRBV5-1 and TRBJ1-2; D may be TRBD1 (6 bases). V was shortened by 3 bases and J by 3 bases, with 12 bases between the two germline ends. The CDR3 sequence is 14 residues long. Germline V gives CDR1 SGHRS, CDR2 YFSETQ. CDR3 in amino acids: CASSSLGGDYGYTF. In nucleotides, the CDR3 is TGCGCCAGCAGCTCATTAGGGGGGGACTATGGCTACACCTTC.

The chain uses TRBV28 and TRBJ2-7; the D is unclear. This CDR3 is built from 13 residues. CDR1 MDHEN and CDR2 SYDVKM come from the germline V gene. V shed 3 bases and J shed 7 bases, with 13 bases lying between them. The CDR3 is CASSFSLLGEQYF. CDR3 coding DNA: TGTGCCAGCAGTTTTTCCCTCTTAGGGGAGCAGTACTTC.

V gene TRBV2 combines with J gene TRBJ2-6; D ambiguous. Deletions cut 6 bases from V and 0 bases from J, with 9 bases between. The CDR3 contains 15 residues. The germline V gene has CDR1 SNHLY and CDR2 FYNNEI. The CDR3 nucleotides read TGTGCCAGCAGGGACGACTTCTCTGGGGCCAACGTCCTGACTTTC. It is translated as CASRDDFSGANVLTF.

This clone has only a few counts. The rearrangement joins TRBV6-6 to TRBJ1-2, with a weak D call TRBD1 (6 bases). The germline V gene encodes CDR1 MNHNY and CDR2 SVGAGI (reference sequence). This CDR3 region has 15 residues. V lost 7 bases, J lost 0 bases, and 15 bases lay in between. For the CDR3, the DNA is TGTGCCAGCATTCTCGGCGGGGGCCCTAACTATGGCTACACCTTC. Its translation is CASILGGGPNYGYTF.

The genes are TRBV4-2 and TRBJ2-5; no firm D call. The length of the CDR3 is 15 residues. V was cut by 0 bases and J by 0 bases, with 8 bases left in between. Germline values: CDR1 LGHNA, CDR2 YNFKEQ. CDR3 coding DNA: TGTGCCAGCAGCCAAGACCGGACCAACCAAGAGACCCAGTACTTC. Translated: CASSQDRTNQETQYF.

The gene calls are TRBV5-1 and TRBJ2-3; no clear D. In germline, CDR1 is SGHRS, CDR2 YFSETQ. The CDR3 contains 14 residues. Trimming shortened V by 0 bases and J by 2 bases, and 7 bases separated the two germline ends. CDR3 sequence (DNA): TGCGCCAGCAGCTTGGAGTGGGCCACAGATACGCAGTATTTT. Amino acid sequence: CASSLEWATDTQYF.

V is TRBV4-3 and J is TRBJ1-4; D might be TRBD1 (6 bases). Trimming took off 3 bases at V and 8 bases at J, with 16 bases between the two ends. The CDR3 extends over 15 amino acids. From germline, CDR1 is LGHNA and CDR2 YSLEER. Here the CDR3 reads CASSQTGAEGEKLFF. The CDR3 coding sequence is TGCGCCAGCAGCCAGACGGGGGCAGAGGGGGAAAAACTGTTTTTT.

With regard to this clone: This same CDR3 is encoded by further DNA sequences in the sample. The chain has TRBV7-8 and TRBJ2-7; TRBD1 or TRBD2 may be the D gene (6 bases each). Trimming removed 6 bases at V and 4 bases at J, with 10 bases between. CDR1 SGHVS and CDR2 FQNEAQ come from the germline V gene. This CDR3 contains 12 residues. For the CDR3, the DNA is TGTGCCAGCAGTCCGGGGGCATACGAGCAGTACTTC. It translates to CASSPGAYEQYF.

The V and J genes are TRBV10-3 and TRBJ2-7, with TRBD2 identical over 8 bases. Germline lookup yields CDR1 ENHRY and CDR2 SYGVKD. The CDR3 is 13 amino acids. Unmatched junction bases numbered 2, after V lost 3 bases and J lost 4 bases. This CDR3 is CAISDTSGYEQYF. The CDR3 nucleotides are TGTGCCATCAGTGACACTAGCGGTTACGAGCAGTACTTC.

V usage is TRBV7-9 and J usage is TRBJ2-5; 10 bases map to TRBD1. This CDR3 has 15 residues. V shed 4 bases and J 4 bases; nucleotides not matched to a gene: 6. From germline, CDR1 is SEHNR and CDR2 FQNEAQ (reference sequence). The CDR3 coding sequence is TGTGCCAGCAGCTCCTGGGACAGGGGAAGAGAGACCCAGTACTTC. Translation: CASSSWDRGRETQYF.

V and J are TRBV30 and TRBJ2-5, with D perhaps matching TRBD1 (5 bases). CDR1 is GTSNPN and CDR2 is SVGIG in the germline V gene (reference sequence). Trimming left V 5 bases short and J 10 bases short, with 14 bases between. The CDR3 is made up of 11 amino acids. Written as DNA, the CDR3 is TGTGCCTGGGGGGCCGCGGAATTCCAGTACTTC. Its translation is CAWGAAEFQYF. The full variable domain, in which reference TRBV30 and TRBJ2-5 provide the parts outside the CDR3, is SQTIHQWPATLVQPVGSPLSLECTVEGTSNPNLYWYRQAAGRGLQLLFYSVGIGQISSEVPQNLSASRPQDRQFILSSKKLLLSDSGFYLCAWGAAEFQYFGPGTRLLVL.

V is TRBV7-9 and J is TRBJ2-7; the match to TRBD2 covers 7 bases. V was pared by 5 bases and J by 1 base, with 11 bases of the junction left unmatched. The germline CDR1 and CDR2 sequences are SEHNR and FQNEAQ (reference sequence). This CDR3 is 16 amino acids long. In DNA form, the CDR3 reads TGTGCCAGCAGCAACGGACTAGGCCTAGGATCCTACGAGCAGTACTTC. Protein sequence: CASSNGLGLGSYEQYF.

This clone is a singleton in its sample. The chain is built from TRBV27 and TRBJ2-5; the D gene is possibly TRBD2 (8 bases). CDR1 MNHEY and CDR2 SMNVEV come from the germline V gene (reference sequence). The CDR3 consists of 15 residues. V lost 3 bases and J 3 bases, leaving 14 bases between the germline ends. The CDR3 spells CASSFRGGQKETQYF. The CDR3 nucleotides read TGTGCCAGCAGTTTCCGGGGGGGACAGAAAGAGACCCAGTACTTC.

This clone has only one observation. The rearrangement uses TRBV19 and TRBJ2-3; no clear D. V was clipped by 3 bases and J by 4 bases, with 8 bases between them. Germline values: CDR1 LNHDA, CDR2 SQIVND (reference sequence). CDR3 length: 13 amino acids. CDR3 residues: CASSIREADTQYF. The CDR3 DNA is TGTGCCAGTAGTATTCGTGAGGCAGATACGCAGTATTTT.

The chain has TRBV27 and TRBJ1-1; D is undetermined. V dropped 2 bases and J dropped 0 bases, with 10 bases sitting between them. This CDR3 has 15 amino acids. The germline CDR1 and CDR2 sequences are MNHEY and SMNVEV (reference sequence). This chain's CDR3 is CASSLGPGVNTEAFF. The CDR3 region has the DNA TGTGCCAGCAGTTTAGGGCCCGGGGTGAACACTGAAGCTTTCTTT.

The rearrangement links TRBV6-6 to TRBJ2-1; 10 nucleotides line up with TRBD1. CDR1 is MNHNY, CDR2 SVGAGI, per germline (reference sequence). The CDR3 totals 14 residues. V lost 6 bases, J lost 7 bases, and 6 bases stayed unmatched. For the CDR3, the DNA is TGTGCCAGCAGGACCGGGACAGGGGAAAATGAGCAGTTCTTC. It translates to CASRTGTGENEQFF.

The rearrangement joins TRBV6-1 to TRBJ1-6; D possibly corresponds to TRBD1 (6 bases). CDR3 length equals 13 residues. CDR1 and CDR2 (germline): MNHNS, SASEGT. V lost 6 bases and J lost 10, with 13 bases in between. The CDR3 DNA is TGTGCCAGCAGGGCCGGGACAAAATCACCCCTCCACTTT. It translates to CASRAGTKSPLHF.